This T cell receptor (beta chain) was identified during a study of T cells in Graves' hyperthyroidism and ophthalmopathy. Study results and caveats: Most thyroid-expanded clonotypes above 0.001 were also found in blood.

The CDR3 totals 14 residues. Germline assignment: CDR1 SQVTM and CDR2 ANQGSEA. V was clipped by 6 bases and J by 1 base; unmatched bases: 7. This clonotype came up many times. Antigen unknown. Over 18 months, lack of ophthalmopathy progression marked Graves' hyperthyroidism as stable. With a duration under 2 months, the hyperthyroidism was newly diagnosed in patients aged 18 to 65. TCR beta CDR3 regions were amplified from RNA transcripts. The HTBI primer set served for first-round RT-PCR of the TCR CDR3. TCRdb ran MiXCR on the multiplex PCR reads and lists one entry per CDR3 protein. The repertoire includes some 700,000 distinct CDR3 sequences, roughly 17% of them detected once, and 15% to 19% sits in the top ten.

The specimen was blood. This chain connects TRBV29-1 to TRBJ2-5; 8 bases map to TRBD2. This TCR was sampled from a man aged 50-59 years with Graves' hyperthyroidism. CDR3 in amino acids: CSVSLAGRQETQYF. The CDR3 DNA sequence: TGCAGCGTGAGTTTAGCGGGACGCCAAGAGACCCAGTACTTC. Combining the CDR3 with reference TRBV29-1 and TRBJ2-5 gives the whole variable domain SAVISQKPSRDICQRGTSLTIQCQVDSQVTMMFWYRQQPGQSLTLIATANQGSEATYESGFVIDKFPISRPNLTFSTLTVSNMSPEDSSIYLCSVSLAGRQETQYFGPGTRLLVL.